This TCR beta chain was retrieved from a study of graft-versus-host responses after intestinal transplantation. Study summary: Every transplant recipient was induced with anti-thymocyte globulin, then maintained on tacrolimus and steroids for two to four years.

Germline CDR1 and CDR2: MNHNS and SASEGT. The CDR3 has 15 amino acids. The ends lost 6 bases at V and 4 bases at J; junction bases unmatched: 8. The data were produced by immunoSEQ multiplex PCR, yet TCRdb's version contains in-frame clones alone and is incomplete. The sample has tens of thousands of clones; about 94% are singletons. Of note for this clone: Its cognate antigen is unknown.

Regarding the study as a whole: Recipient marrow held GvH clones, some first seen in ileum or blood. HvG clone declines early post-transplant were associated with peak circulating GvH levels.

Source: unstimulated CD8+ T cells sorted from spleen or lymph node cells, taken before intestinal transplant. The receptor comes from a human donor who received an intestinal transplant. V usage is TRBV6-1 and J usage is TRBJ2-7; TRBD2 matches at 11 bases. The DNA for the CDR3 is TGTGCCAGCAGGGAGGGACTAGCGGCCGGGTACGAGCAGTACTTC. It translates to CASREGLAAGYEQYF.